The T cell receptor beta chain under discussion was sequenced for a study of CD8 T cell repertoires and HIV-1 epitope variants. Overall study: T cells were stimulated with Twenty-five Gag and Nef peptides separately. Autologous T cell-negative cells served as antigen-presenting cells in equal numbers. Study findings and constraints: Most of the nine antigen-specific clonotypes appeared cross-reactive to autologous or escape variants.

This clone was seen more than once but under ten times. Its target is unknown. The CDR3 is 14 residues long. Trimming took 6 bases from V and 5 from J, leaving 17 bases between them. Germline CDR1 and CDR2: MNHEY and SMNVEV (reference sequence). Only in-frame clones appear in the TCRdb table, and some are missing; sequencing was by immunoSEQ multiplex PCR. The sample includes around 5,000 clones, about 71% of them seen just once. This sequence was found in a male donor with HIV. This chain uses TRBV27 with TRBJ2-7; D is undetermined. Sequenced input: cultured CD8+ T cells derived from PBMCs. The CDR3 coding sequence is TGTGCCAGCAGCCGGTTGGCGCCCGAGGACGAGCAGTACTTC. Its protein is CASSRLAPEDEQYF.